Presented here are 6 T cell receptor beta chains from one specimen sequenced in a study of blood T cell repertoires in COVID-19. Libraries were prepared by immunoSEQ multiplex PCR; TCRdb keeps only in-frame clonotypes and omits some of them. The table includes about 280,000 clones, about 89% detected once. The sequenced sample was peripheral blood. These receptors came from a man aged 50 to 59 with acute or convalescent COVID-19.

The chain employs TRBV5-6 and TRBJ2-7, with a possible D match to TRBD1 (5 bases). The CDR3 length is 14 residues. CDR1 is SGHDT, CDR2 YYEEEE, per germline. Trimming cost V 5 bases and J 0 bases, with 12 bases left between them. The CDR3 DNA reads TGTGCCAGCAGTTCAGGACACCCCTCCTACGAGCAGTACTTC. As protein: CASSSGHPSYEQYF.

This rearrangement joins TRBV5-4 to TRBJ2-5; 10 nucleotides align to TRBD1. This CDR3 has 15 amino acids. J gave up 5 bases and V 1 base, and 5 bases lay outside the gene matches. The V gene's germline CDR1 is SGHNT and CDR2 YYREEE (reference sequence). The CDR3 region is CASSLRGQGMETQYF. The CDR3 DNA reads TGTGCCAGCAGCTTGAGGGGACAGGGGATGGAGACCCAGTACTTC. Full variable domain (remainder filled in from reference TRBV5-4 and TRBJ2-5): ETGVTQSPTHLIKTRGQQVTLRCSSQSGHNTVSWYQQALGQGPQFIFQYYREEENGRGNFPPRFSGLQFPNYSSELNVNALELDDSALYLCASSLRGQGMETQYFGPGTRLLVL.

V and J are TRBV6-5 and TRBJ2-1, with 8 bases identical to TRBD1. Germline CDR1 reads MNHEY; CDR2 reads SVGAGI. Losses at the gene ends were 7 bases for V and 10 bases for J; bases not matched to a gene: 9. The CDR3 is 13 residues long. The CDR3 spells CASIRDRLGEQFF. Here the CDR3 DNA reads TGTGCCAGCATCCGGGACAGGCTAGGGGAGCAGTTCTTC.

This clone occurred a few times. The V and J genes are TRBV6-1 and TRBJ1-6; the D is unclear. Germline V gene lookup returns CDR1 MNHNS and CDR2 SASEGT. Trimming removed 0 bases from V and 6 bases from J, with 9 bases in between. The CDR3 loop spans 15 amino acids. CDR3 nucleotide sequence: TGTGCCAGCAGTGAAGCGGGCCCGCCTAATTCACCCCTCCACTTT. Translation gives CASSEAGPPNSPLHF.

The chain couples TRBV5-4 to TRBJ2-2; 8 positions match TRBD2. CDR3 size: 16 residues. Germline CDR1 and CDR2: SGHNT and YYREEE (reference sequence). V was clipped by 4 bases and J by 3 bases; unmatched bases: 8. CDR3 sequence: CASSPSGGGYTGELFF. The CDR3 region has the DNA TGTGCCAGCAGCCCGTCCGGGGGGGGATACACCGGGGAGCTGTTTTTT.

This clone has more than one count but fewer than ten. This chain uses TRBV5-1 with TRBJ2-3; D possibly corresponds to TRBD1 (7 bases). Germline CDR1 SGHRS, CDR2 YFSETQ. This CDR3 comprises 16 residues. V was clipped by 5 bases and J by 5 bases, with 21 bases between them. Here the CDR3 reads CASSSGGVGGLDTQYF. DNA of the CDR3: TGCGCCAGCAGTTCTGGAGGGGTAGGGGGCCTAGATACGCAGTATTTT.